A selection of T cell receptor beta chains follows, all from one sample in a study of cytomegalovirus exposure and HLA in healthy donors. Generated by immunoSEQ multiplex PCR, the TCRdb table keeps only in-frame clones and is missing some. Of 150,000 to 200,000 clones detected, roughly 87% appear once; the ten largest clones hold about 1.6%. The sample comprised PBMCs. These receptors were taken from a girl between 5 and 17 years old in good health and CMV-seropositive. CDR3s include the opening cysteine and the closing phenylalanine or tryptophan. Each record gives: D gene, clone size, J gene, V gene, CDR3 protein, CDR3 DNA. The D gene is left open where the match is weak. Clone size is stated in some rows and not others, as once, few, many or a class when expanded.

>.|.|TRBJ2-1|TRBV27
CASSSGTRPYNEQFF
TGTGCCAGCAGTTCCGGGACACGACCTTACAATGAGCAGTTCTTC
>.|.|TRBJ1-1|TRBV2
CASRYSNTEAFF
TGTGCCAGCAGGTATTCGAACACTGAAGCTTTCTTT
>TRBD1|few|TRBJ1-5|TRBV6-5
CASSTTGGKDQPQHF
TGTGCCAGCAGCACGACAGGGGGCAAAGATCAGCCCCAGCATTTT
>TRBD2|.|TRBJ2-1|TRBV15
CATSRMTSDYNEQFF
TGTGCCACCAGCAGAATGACTAGCGACTACAATGAGCAGTTCTTC
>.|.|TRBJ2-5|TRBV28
CASSSGTFDMGETQYF
TGTGCCAGCAGTTCCGGGACTTTCGATATGGGAGAGACCCAGTACTTC
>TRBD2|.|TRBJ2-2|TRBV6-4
CASSRELAGDTGELFF
TGTGCCAGCAGTAGGGAACTAGCGGGGGACACCGGGGAGCTGTTTTTT
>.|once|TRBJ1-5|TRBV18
CASSLTGQPNQPQHF
TGTGCCAGCTCACTTACGGGACAACCTAATCAGCCCCAGCATTTT
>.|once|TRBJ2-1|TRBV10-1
CASSEAKGVYNEQFF
TGCGCCAGCAGTGAAGCCAAGGGGGTCTACAATGAGCAGTTCTTC
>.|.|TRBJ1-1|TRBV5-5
CASSLYPGGTTEAFF
TGTGCCAGCAGCCTGTACCCCGGGGGGACCACTGAAGCTTTCTTT
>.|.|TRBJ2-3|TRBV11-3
CASSFRGGEDTQYF
TGTGCCAGCAGCTTCCGAGGGGGAGAAGATACGCAGTATTTT
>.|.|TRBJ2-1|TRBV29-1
CSVELVNEQFF
TGCAGCGTTGAACTTGTAAATGAGCAGTTCTTC
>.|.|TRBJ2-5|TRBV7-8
CASSWIGKTQYF
TGTGCCAGCAGCTGGATCGGGAAGACCCAGTACTTC
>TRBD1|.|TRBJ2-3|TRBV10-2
CASSGPGQGTDTQYF
TGCGCCAGCAGTGGACCGGGACAGGGCACAGATACGCAGTATTTT
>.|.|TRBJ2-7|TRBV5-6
CASSPAGYEQYF
TGTGCCAGCAGTCCGGCGGGGTACGAGCAGTACTTC
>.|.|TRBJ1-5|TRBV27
CASSFGGQKPQHF
TGTGCCAGCAGTTTCGGGGGTCAAAAGCCCCAGCATTTT
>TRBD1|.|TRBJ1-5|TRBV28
CASSWGQGHQPQHF
TGTGCCAGCAGTTGGGGACAGGGACATCAGCCCCAGCATTTT
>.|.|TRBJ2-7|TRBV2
CASSAEMAYEQYF
TGTGCCAGCAGTGCCGAGATGGCCTACGAGCAGTACTTC
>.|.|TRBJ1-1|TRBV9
CASSVVGDTEAFF
TGTGCCAGCAGCGTAGTAGGGGACACTGAAGCTTTCTTT
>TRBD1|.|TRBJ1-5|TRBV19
CASSPGTGRGGNQPQHF
TGTGCCAGTAGTCCCGGGACAGGGAGAGGTGGCAATCAGCCCCAGCATTTT